A selection of T cell receptor beta chains follows, all from one sample in a study of blood T cell repertoires in COVID-19. Profiled with immunoSEQ multiplex PCR; TCRdb holds only in-frame clones, not every one. The profile shows fewer than 250,000 clones, 84% of them singletons. Sequenced sample: peripheral blood. These receptors were collected from a man aged 50-60 years with acute or convalescent COVID-19. The CDR3 runs from the conserved cysteine through the conserved F or W. The order of the fields is J gene, D gene, V gene, clone size, CDR3 protein, CDR3 DNA. D genes are given only for firm matches. Clone size appears in some rows only: once, few, many, or a class for an expanded clone.

>TRBJ1-3|TRBD1|TRBV5-4|.
CASSQDRGLGNTIYF
TGTGCCAGCAGTCAGGACAGGGGGCTAGGAAACACCATATATTTT
>TRBJ1-6|.|TRBV5-1|once
CASRDSTDSPLHF
TGCGCCAGCAGGGACAGCACGGATTCACCCCTCCACTTT
>TRBJ2-3|.|TRBV28|.
CASRTPVRDTQYF
TGTGCCAGCAGAACCCCCGTGAGGGATACGCAGTATTTT
>TRBJ2-7|TRBD2|TRBV2|.
CASSEIAGQGYEQYF
TGTGCCAGCAGTGAAATAGCGGGGCAAGGCTACGAGCAGTACTTC
>TRBJ2-5|.|TRBV19|.
CASSMEGGPETQYF
TGTGCCAGTAGTATGGAGGGAGGTCCTGAGACCCAGTACTTC
>TRBJ1-1|.|TRBV19|.
CATKQGNTEAFF
TGTGCCACAAAACAGGGGAACACTGAAGCTTTCTTT
>TRBJ2-7|.|TRBV5-1|.
CASSLDPGEFYEQYF
TGCGCCAGCAGCTTGGATCCGGGAGAATTCTACGAGCAGTACTTC
>TRBJ2-1|TRBD2|TRBV12-5|.
CASGLAHPSGLAGGLGEQFF
TGTGCTAGTGGTTTGGCCCACCCCTCGGGACTAGCGGGGGGGTTGGGTGAGCAGTTCTTC
>TRBJ2-5|.|TRBV11-2|.
CASSLLVGATETQYF
TGTGCCAGCAGCTTACTTGTGGGGGCGACAGAGACCCAGTACTTC
>TRBJ2-7|.|TRBV1|.
CTSSHAQPGGGYEQYF
TGCACCAGCAGCCATGCGCAGCCGGGGGGTGGCTACGAGCAGTACTTC
>TRBJ2-3|TRBD2|TRBV28|.
CASTAGLAWGDTQYF
TGTGCCAGCACTGCGGGACTAGCGTGGGGGGATACGCAGTATTTT
>TRBJ1-2|TRBD1|TRBV6-5|few
CASSRTGDLGYGYTF
TGTGCCAGCAGTAGAACAGGGGATCTTGGCTATGGCTACACCTTC
>TRBJ1-6|.|TRBV28|.
CASISGTIPYNSPLHF
TGTGCCAGCATAAGTGGGACTATCCCTTATAATTCACCCCTCCACTTT
>TRBJ1-2|TRBD1|TRBV6-6|.
CASSYETGGFYGYTF
TGTGCCAGCAGTTACGAGACAGGGGGCTTCTATGGCTACACCTTC
>TRBJ1-5|TRBD1|TRBV5-6|.
CASSFGTGNQPQHF
TGTGCCAGCAGCTTCGGGACAGGCAATCAGCCCCAGCATTTT
>TRBJ2-7|.|TRBV9|.
CASSVGTPEVSYEQYF
TGTGCCAGCAGCGTAGGCACCCCGGAGGTCTCCTACGAGCAGTACTTC
>TRBJ2-5|.|TRBV9|.
CASSVVEGSEETQYF
TGTGCCAGCAGCGTAGTTGAGGGTTCAGAGGAGACCCAGTACTTC
>TRBJ2-3|.|TRBV24-1|.
CATSGQGDTQYF
TGTGCCACCAGTGGGCAGGGAGATACGCAGTATTTT
>TRBJ2-1|TRBD2|TRBV5-4|.
CASSLGLVTYNEQFF
TGTGCCAGCAGCTTAGGACTAGTTACCTACAATGAGCAGTTCTTC
>TRBJ1-5|.|TRBV7-4|.
CASSLVFAAANQPQHF
TGTGCCAGCAGCTTAGTTTTCGCGGCAGCAAATCAGCCCCAGCATTTT